The 18 T cell receptor beta chains below all came from one sample that was sequenced in a study of cytomegalovirus exposure and HLA in healthy donors. Profiling relied on immunoSEQ multiplex PCR, and the TCRdb table lists in-frame clones only, not all of them. The sample carries 300,000 or so clones, around 90% recorded once. The specimen was PBMCs. The receptor set was obtained from a young man in good health and CMV-seronegative.

V is TRBV15 and J is TRBJ2-7, with D maybe TRBD1 (5 bases). V was shortened by 0 bases and J by 1 base, with 16 bases between the two germline ends. The CDR3 extends over 17 amino acids. The germline gives CDR1 LNHNV, CDR2 YYDKDF (reference sequence). The CDR3 is CATSRDVSTVGSYEQYF. In DNA form, the CDR3 reads TGTGCCACCAGCAGAGATGTGTCGACAGTGGGATCCTACGAGCAGTACTTC. Supplemented by reference TRBV15 and TRBJ2-7, the full variable domain reads DAMVIQNPRYQVTQFGKPVTLSCSQTLNHNVMYWYQQKSSQAPKLLFHYYDKDFNNEADTPDNFQSRRPNTSFCFLDIRSPGLGDTAMYLCATSRDVSTVGSYEQYFGPGTRLTVT.

CDR3 DNA sequence: TGTGCCAGCACCCGGAGGGGAGAGTCGGCTTTCTTT. It translates to CASTRRGESAFF. This sequence joins TRBV6-5 and TRBJ1-1; the D gene is possibly TRBD1 (5 bases). Trimming took off 7 bases at V and 11 bases at J, with 17 bases between the two ends. The CDR3 contains 12 residues. The germline V gene has CDR1 MNHEY and CDR2 SVGAGI.

The DNA for the CDR3 is TGTGCCAGCACCAGGGATGGCAGGGCTAATGAAAAACTGTTTTTT. Protein: CASTRDGRANEKLFF. V gene TRBV7-2 combines with J gene TRBJ1-4; a possible D gene is TRBD1 (5 bases). Germline-derived CDR1 and CDR2 are SGHTA and FQGNSA. There are 15 residues in the CDR3. With 7 bases removed from V and 3 bases from J, the gap between germline ends came to 15 bases.

The rearrangement uses TRBV19 and TRBJ2-2; D is unclear. This CDR3 has 14 amino acids. Germline lookup yields CDR1 LNHDA and CDR2 SQIVND (reference sequence). V shed 1 base and J shed 6 bases, with 9 bases lying between them. Written as DNA, the CDR3 is TGTGCCAGTAGTATAGCGTCGGTTGCCGGGGAGCTGTTTTTT. Translated: CASSIASVAGELFF.

The V gene is TRBV15, the J gene TRBJ1-5, with 7 positions matching TRBD1. Per the germline V gene, CDR1 is LNHNV and CDR2 is YYDKDF (reference sequence). The CDR3 runs to 16 residues. J was trimmed by 7 bases and V by 1 base; bases with no gene match: 10. Here the CDR3 DNA reads TGTGCCACCAGCAGAGCAAGGACAGGAGGCGGACAGCCCCAGCATTTT. Protein product: CATSRARTGGGQPQHF. The full variable domain, its missing parts supplied by reference TRBV15 and TRBJ1-5, is DAMVIQNPRYQVTQFGKPVTLSCSQTLNHNVMYWYQQKSSQAPKLLFHYYDKDFNNEADTPDNFQSRRPNTSFCFLDIRSPGLGDTAMYLCATSRARTGGGQPQHFGDGTRLSIL.

Concerning this clone: The sample carries other DNA sequences with the same CDR3. The chain carries TRBV19 and TRBJ2-7, with TRBD2 identical over 8 bases. The CDR3 contains 15 residues. CDR1 is LNHDA and CDR2 is SQIVND in the germline V gene (reference sequence). V trimming: 3 bases; J trimming: 1 base; junction bases outside the gene matches: 5. For the CDR3, the DNA is TGTGCCAGTAGTATTTCAGCGGGGGAGTCCTACGAGCAGTACTTC. This encodes CASSISAGESYEQYF.

This chain joins TRBV12-5 and TRBJ2-6, with D perhaps TRBD2 (6 bases). V gave up 6 bases and J gave up 4 bases, with 13 bases separating them. The germline V gene encodes CDR1 LGHNT and CDR2 FRNRAP. The CDR3 is 15 residues long. The CDR3 spells CASGTRGEGANVLTF. The CDR3 DNA follows: TGTGCTAGTGGGACGCGGGGAGAGGGGGCCAACGTCCTGACTTTC.

The chain is built from TRBV4-3 and TRBJ1-4; a possible D gene is TRBD1 (5 bases). Germline V lookup: CDR1 LGHNA, CDR2 YSLEER. V lost 2 bases and J 1 base, leaving 20 bases between the germline ends. This CDR3 region has 19 residues. Written as DNA, the CDR3 is TGCGCCAGCAGCCAAAATCCAACCACGGGGCGGGGAACTAATGAAAAACTGTTTTTT. It codes for CASSQNPTTGRGTNEKLFF.

The chain carries TRBV5-1 and TRBJ2-2; 10 bases map to TRBD1. CDR3 length: 17 residues. Germline CDR1 reads SGHRS; CDR2 reads YFSETQ. Unmatched junction bases numbered 6, after V lost 0 bases and J lost 4 bases. In nucleotides, the CDR3 is TGCGCCAGCAGCTTGGGGGACAGGGGCGCTGGCACCGGGGAGCTGTTTTTT. It translates to CASSLGDRGAGTGELFF.

This clone has just a few counts. The rearrangement links TRBV6-4 to TRBJ2-3; 11 nucleotides line up with TRBD2. Trimming cost V 5 bases and J 3 bases; bases outside gene matches: 7. Per germline, CDR1 MRHNA and CDR2 SNTAGT. CDR3 length: 16 amino acids. The CDR3 protein is CASSPETSGATDTQYF. CDR3 nucleotide sequence: TGTGCCAGCAGTCCCGAGACTAGCGGGGCAACAGATACGCAGTATTTT.

The CDR3 DNA follows: TGTGCCAGCAGCTTTTCGACAGGGAACACTGAAGCTTTCTTT. Protein: CASSFSTGNTEAFF. This chain joins TRBV5-5 and TRBJ1-1, with a possible D match to TRBD1 (6 bases). The CDR3 spans 14 residues. The germline V gene has CDR1 SGHKS and CDR2 YYEKEE (reference sequence). The germline V and J ends were trimmed by 2 bases and 1 base, with 9 bases remaining between them.

The chain combines TRBV11-2 with TRBJ1-1; D unclear. V was trimmed by 5 bases and J by 7 bases, leaving 17 bases between them. Per the germline V gene, CDR1 is SGHAT and CDR2 is FQNNGV. The length of the CDR3 is 14 residues. CDR3 region: CASSPEVSGIEAFF. The DNA for the CDR3 is TGTGCCAGCAGCCCCGAGGTTTCCGGGATTGAAGCTTTCTTT.

The chain combines TRBV19 with TRBJ2-7, with D perhaps TRBD1 (5 bases). There are 13 residues in the CDR3. From germline, CDR1 is LNHDA and CDR2 SQIVND (reference sequence). The V and J ends lost 2 bases and 5 bases respectively, with 10 bases between them. The CDR3 DNA follows: TGTGCCAGTAGTATAAACAGGCGCGACGAGCAGTACTTC. It specifies CASSINRRDEQYF.

The rearrangement uses TRBV11-2 and TRBJ2-5; D possibly corresponds to TRBD2 (6 bases). The CDR3 sequence is 15 residues long. V lost 4 bases and J 2 bases, leaving 14 bases between the germline ends. Germline CDR1 and CDR2: SGHAT and FQNNGV. The CDR3 sequence is CASSSYRDLQETQYF. CDR3 DNA: TGTGCCAGCAGCTCGTACCGGGACTTACAAGAGACCCAGTACTTC.

The chain uses TRBV11-3 and TRBJ2-3, with 14 bases fitting TRBD2. Per the germline V gene, CDR1 is SGHNT and CDR2 is YENEEA. The trim removed 1 base at V and 0 bases at J, leaving 9 bases unmatched. The CDR3 has 20 amino acids. The CDR3 spells CASSLGRGTSGGVSTDTQYF. The CDR3 region has the DNA TGTGCCAGCAGCTTAGGAAGAGGGACTAGCGGGGGAGTGAGCACAGATACGCAGTATTTT.

The chain employs TRBV10-2 and TRBJ1-2; 9 positions agree with TRBD1. CDR3 length: 13 residues. CDR1 and CDR2 from the germline V gene are WSHSY and SAAADI. Trimming took 5 bases from V and 8 from J; bases not matched to a gene: 6. Written as DNA, the CDR3 is TGCGCCAGCAGTTTAGGGACAGGGATGGGCTACACCTTC. It codes for CASSLGTGMGYTF.

This clone was detected a few times. The chain has TRBV6-1 and TRBJ2-3; TRBD2 is a possible D gene (6 bases). Germline V gives CDR1 MNHNS, CDR2 SASEGT. The CDR3 contains 12 residues. V shed 6 bases and J shed 8 bases, with 12 bases lying between them. The CDR3: CASSERGITQYF. The DNA of the CDR3 is TGTGCCAGCAGCGAACGGGGGATTACGCAGTATTTT.

V usage is TRBV6-5 and J usage is TRBJ1-1; 10 bases align to TRBD1. The V and J ends lost 6 bases and 1 base, in that order; junction bases with no gene match: 5. Germline V gene lookup returns CDR1 MNHEY and CDR2 SVGAGI. The CDR3 runs to 15 residues. CDR3 sequence (DNA): TGTGCCAGCAGATCAGACAGGGGGCGGAACACTGAAGCTTTCTTT. Its translation: CASRSDRGRNTEAFF.